Shown below are 25 T cell receptor beta chains from a single sample sequenced in a study of T cells in Graves' hyperthyroidism and ophthalmopathy. RNA transcripts served as the template for amplifying TCR beta CDR3 regions. During a first-round RT-PCR of the TCR CDR3, the HTBI primer set was used. TCRdb re-derived calls from the multiplex PCR reads in MiXCR, one entry per CDR3 protein. The sample lists 750,000 to 900,000 distinct CDR3 sequences, roughly 40% occurring once. Sequenced input: blood. The receptors originated from a man between 18 and 29 years old with Graves' hyperthyroidism.

This clonotype was counted at least ten times. The CDR3 DNA reads as TGCAGTGCTAGAGACGGATGGGACACTGAAGCTTTCTTT. This sequence encodes CSARDGWDTEAFF. This sequence joins TRBV20-1 and TRBJ1-1; D gene ambiguous. The CDR3 length is 13 residues. Germline V CDR1 and CDR2: DFQATT, SNEGSKA (reference sequence). With 0 bases removed from V and 3 bases from J, the gap between germline ends came to 8 bases.

The V and J genes are TRBV11-3 and TRBJ2-2; a possible D gene is TRBD1 (6 bases). V dropped 5 bases and J dropped 1 base, with 17 bases sitting between them. This CDR3 comprises 17 residues. CDR1 is SGHNT, CDR2 YENEEA, per germline. Here the CDR3 DNA reads TGTGCCAGCAGCCCCCCTTCTGGACAGAAGAACACCGGGGAGCTGTTTTTT. Amino acids: CASSPPSGQKNTGELFF.

This clonotype was counted only a few times. The rearrangement uses TRBV19 and TRBJ1-4, with a possible D match to TRBD1 (5 bases). Germline V CDR1 and CDR2: LNHDA, SQIVND (reference sequence). CDR3 length: 15 residues. V was clipped by 3 bases and J by 8 bases, with 16 bases between them. The CDR3 protein is CASSMGRQQVEKLFF. DNA for the CDR3: TGTGCCAGTAGTATGGGGCGACAACAGGTGGAAAAACTGTTTTTT. The full variable domain, in which reference TRBV19 and TRBJ1-4 provide the parts outside the CDR3, is DGGITQSPKYLFRKEGQNVTLSCEQNLNHDAMYWYRQDPGQGLRLIYYSQIVNDFQKGDIAEGYSVSREKKESFPLTVTSAQKNPTAFYLCASSMGRQQVEKLFFGSGTQLSVL.

This clonotype has a count of ten or more. The chain links TRBV19 to TRBJ1-4; D is unresolved. Germline CDR1 and CDR2: LNHDA and SQIVND (reference sequence). Trimming shortened V by 2 bases and J by 5 bases, and 12 bases separated the two germline ends. The CDR3 is made up of 15 amino acids. The CDR3 DNA is TGTGCCAGTAGTATAAGGCAAAGGTGGAATGAAAAACTGTTTTTT. It translates to CASSIRQRWNEKLFF.

V gene TRBV29-1 combines with J gene TRBJ2-5, with D possibly TRBD1 on 6 matching bases. The J call is in doubt because the DNA end fits TRBJ2-1 better. CDR1 and CDR2 from the germline V gene are SQVTM and ANQGSEA. The CDR3 runs to 12 residues. The CDR3 nucleotides are TGCAGCGTCCCCTTAAGGGGGAATGAGCAGTTCTTC. Translated, it gives CSVPLRGNEQFF.

This sequence joins TRBV7-2 and TRBJ2-7; D could derive from TRBD1 or TRBD2 (5 bases each). CDR1 and CDR2 from the germline V gene are SGHTA and FQGNSA. There are 17 residues in the CDR3. V was pared by 1 base and J by 11 bases, with 27 bases between. The CDR3 reads CASSLDGFGTGGTSKYF. The CDR3 bases are TGTGCCAGCAGCTTAGATGGATTCGGGACCGGCGGTACGAGCAAGTACTTC. The whole variable domain, filled in from reference TRBV7-2 and TRBJ2-7, reads GAGVSQSPSNKVTEKGKDVELRCDPISGHTALYWYRQSLGQGLEFLIYFQGNSAPDKSGLPSDRFSAERTGGSVSTLTIQRTQQEDSAVYLCASSLDGFGTGGTSKYFGPGTRLTVT.

The CDR3 loop is CAISEEIGGDGYTF. CDR3 nucleotide sequence: TGTGCCATCAGTGAGGAAATTGGGGGAGATGGCTACACCTTC. The chain recombines TRBV10-3 with TRBJ1-2; D is perhaps TRBD1 (5 bases). In germline, CDR1 is ENHRY, CDR2 SYGVKD. The CDR3 is 14 residues long. V lost 2 bases and J lost 6, with 13 bases in between.

V is TRBV20-1 and J is TRBJ2-7; D is ambiguous. The V gene's germline CDR1 is DFQATT and CDR2 SNEGSKA (reference sequence). CDR3 length: 15 residues. With 0 bases removed from V and 1 base from J, the gap between germline ends came to 13 bases. CDR3: CSARDSSKLSYEQYF. DNA for the CDR3: TGCAGTGCTAGAGATAGTAGCAAACTATCCTACGAGCAGTACTTC.

V usage is TRBV15 and J usage is TRBJ1-5; D not resolved. There are 17 residues in the CDR3. With 0 bases removed from V and 4 bases from J, the gap between germline ends came to 16 bases. Germline CDR1 reads LNHNV; CDR2 reads YYDKDF (reference sequence). In nucleotides, the CDR3 is TGTGCCACCAGCAGAGATCACGGGCGACGGGTAAATCAGCCCCAGCATTTT. Translating it yields CATSRDHGRRVNQPQHF.

This clonotype has at least ten counts. The rearrangement joins TRBV5-1 to TRBJ1-5, with 8 bases matching TRBD1. V shed 4 bases, J shed 6 bases, and the junction held 6 bases outside the gene matches. The CDR3 covers 14 residues. CDR1 and CDR2 from the germline V gene are SGHRS and YFSETQ. This chain's CDR3 is CASSAGQGAQPQHF. Written as DNA, the CDR3 is TGCGCCAGCAGCGCAGGACAGGGAGCTCAGCCCCAGCATTTT. The entire variable domain, with the rest obtained from reference TRBV5-1 and TRBJ1-5, is as follows: KAGVTQTPRYLIKTRGQQVTLSCSPISGHRSVSWYQQTPGQGLQFLFEYFSETQRNKGNFPGRFSGRQFSNSRSEMNVSTLELGDSALYLCASSAGQGAQPQHFGDGTRLSIL.

Worth noting for this clonotype: A read error is possible here, since a much larger clone lies one base away. The chain carries TRBV25-1 and TRBJ2-7, with D possibly matching TRBD1 (6 bases). The CDR3 runs 12 residues. Trimming removed 3 bases from V and 6 bases from J, with 9 bases in between. CDR1 is MGHDK, CDR2 SYGVNS, per germline. CDR3 protein: CASSDLQGEQYF. The DNA for the CDR3 is TGTGCCAGCAGTGATCTACAGGGCGAGCAGTACTTC.

This clonotype was recorded a few times. The chain links TRBV6-5 to TRBJ1-5; D might be TRBD1 (5 bases). The CDR3 extends over 15 amino acids. Germline CDR1 is MNHEY and CDR2 is SVGAGI. The V end lost 5 bases, the J end lost 4 bases, and 15 bases lay between the germline ends. This chain's CDR3 is CASSTGPPGNQPQHF. The CDR3 DNA reads TGTGCCAGCAGTACGGGACCCCCAGGGAATCAGCCCCAGCATTTT.

This clonotype was detected a few times. V usage is TRBV7-9 and J usage is TRBJ1-1; D is possibly TRBD1 (6 bases). CDR1 SEHNR and CDR2 FQNEAQ come from the germline V gene (reference sequence). The CDR3 is 15 residues long. V lost 1 base and J lost 1, with 10 bases in between. This CDR3 is CASSLDLGANTEAFF. The CDR3 DNA reads TGTGCCAGCAGCTTAGATCTGGGGGCGAACACTGAAGCTTTCTTT.

The chain employs TRBV10-3 and TRBJ1-3, with 7 bases matching TRBD1. CDR3 length: 14 residues. The V segment lost 6 bases and the J segment 4 bases; nucleotides outside the gene matches: 6. Looked up from germline, CDR1 is ENHRY and CDR2 is SYGVKD. In nucleotides, the CDR3 is TGTGCCATCAGCACGACAGGGAGCGGAAACACCATATATTTT. Its protein is CAISTTGSGNTIYF.

This clonotype was counted a few times. The V gene is TRBV7-2, the J gene TRBJ2-2, with unresolved D. The CDR3 consists of 17 residues. Germline V CDR1 and CDR2: SGHTA, FQGNSA. Trimming shortened V by 3 bases and J by 2 bases, and 16 bases separated the two germline ends. The DNA of the CDR3 is TGTGCCAGCAGCTTTGATATCTTTACCGTAAACACCGGGGAGCTGTTTTTT. As protein: CASSFDIFTVNTGELFF. Supplemented by reference TRBV7-2 and TRBJ2-2, the full variable domain reads GAGVSQSPSNKVTEKGKDVELRCDPISGHTALYWYRQSLGQGLEFLIYFQGNSAPDKSGLPSDRFSAERTGGSVSTLTIQRTQQEDSAVYLCASSFDIFTVNTGELFFGEGSRLTVL.

The chain combines TRBV7-2 with TRBJ1-5; 8 nucleotides agree with TRBD1. J gave up 4 bases and V 7 bases, and 9 bases lay outside the gene matches. Germline V gives CDR1 SGHTA, CDR2 FQGNSA. The CDR3 has 15 residues. In nucleotides, the CDR3 is TGTGCCAGCACTACTCAGGGGGCGCGAAATCAGCCCCAGCATTTT. Its protein is CASTTQGARNQPQHF.

The chain has TRBV9 and TRBJ2-5; a weak D match, TRBD2 (6 bases). CDR1 and CDR2 from the germline V gene are SGDLS and YYNGEE. CDR3 length: 14 amino acids. Between the trimmed V and J ends, which lost 4 bases and 6 bases, there was a span of 16 bases. For the CDR3, the DNA is TGTGCCAGCAGCAATGGACTAAATAAAAAGACCCAGTACTTC. Protein: CASSNGLNKKTQYF.

The chain combines TRBV24-1 with TRBJ2-5, with 9 nucleotides matching TRBD2. Trimming at V came to 9 bases and at J to 2 bases, leaving 9 bases not matched to a gene. CDR1 is KGHDR, CDR2 SFDVKD, per germline. The length of the CDR3 is 15 residues. The CDR3 DNA reads TGTGCCACCGCCTTTGCGGGAGGGATTCAAGAGACCCAGTACTTC. Translation: CATAFAGGIQETQYF.

The V gene is TRBV15, the J gene TRBJ2-7; 7 positions agree with TRBD2. The CDR3 is made up of 15 amino acids. Per the germline V gene, CDR1 is LNHNV and CDR2 is YYDKDF (reference sequence). V lost 5 bases to trimming and J lost 0 bases; unmatched junction nucleotides: 7. CDR3 sequence reads: CATSQERGSSYEQYF. The CDR3 nucleotides are TGTGCCACCAGCCAAGAACGCGGGAGCTCCTACGAGCAGTACTTC.

This clonotype was counted at least ten times. The chain recombines TRBV7-8 with TRBJ1-5; no definite D call. The germline V gene has CDR1 SGHVS and CDR2 FQNEAQ. The CDR3 sequence is 12 residues long. Trimming removed 1 base at V and 9 bases at J, with 7 bases between. In DNA, the CDR3 is TGTGCCAGCAGCTTAGACCCTCCGCCCCAGCATTTT. Its protein product is CASSLDPPPQHF.

The chain uses TRBV7-9 and TRBJ2-2; D uncertain. V shed 1 base and J shed 6 bases, with 9 bases lying between them. Germline CDR1 SEHNR, CDR2 FQNEAQ (reference sequence). The CDR3 consists of 14 residues. CDR3 sequence: CASSLESISGELFF. The CDR3 coding sequence is TGTGCCAGCAGCTTAGAAAGTATCTCCGGGGAGCTGTTTTTT.

The sample holds many counts of this clonotype. The chain carries TRBV7-2 and TRBJ2-5; TRBD1 is a possible D gene (6 bases). The germline V gene has CDR1 SGHTA and CDR2 FQGNSA. The CDR3 is 14 amino acids. Trimming took off 3 bases at V and 5 bases at J, with 13 bases between the two ends. CDR3 DNA: TGTGCCAGCAGCTTGCCAGGGGTCGGGGAGACCCAGTACTTC. Its protein product is CASSLPGVGETQYF.

The chain combines TRBV15 with TRBJ2-1, with TRBD1 matching over 9 bases. Trimming took 11 bases from V and 1 from J; bases not matched to a gene: 9. Germline CDR1 reads LNHNV; CDR2 reads YYDKDF (reference sequence). This CDR3 comprises 15 residues. Here the CDR3 DNA reads TGTGCCGCCCGGGACAGGGAAGAGTCCTACAATGAGCAGTTCTTC. Translated: CAARDREESYNEQFF.

The rearrangement uses TRBV6-5 and TRBJ1-6, with unresolved D. Germline-derived CDR1 and CDR2 are MNHEY and SVGAGI. V lost 6 bases and J lost 10, with 31 bases in between. The CDR3 is 19 residues long. The CDR3 DNA reads as TGTGCCAGCAGCCCCCCTCCCGGGTCTGTTCGGGGAGATTTATCACCCCTCCACTTT. Its protein product is CASSPPPGSVRGDLSPLHF.

This clonotype has ten or more counts. This chain connects TRBV7-9 to TRBJ1-1; 7 bases line up with TRBD1. V was clipped by 5 bases and J by 7 bases; unmatched bases: 7. The V gene's germline CDR1 is SEHNR and CDR2 FQNEAQ (reference sequence). There are 13 residues in the CDR3. The CDR3 region is CASSARTGNEAFF. DNA of the CDR3: TGTGCCAGCAGCGCCCGGACAGGTAATGAAGCTTTCTTT.